The 14 T cell receptor beta chains listed next were all sequenced from one sample in a study of B cell selection in AIRE deficiency (dated by TCRdb to the late 2010s). The library was obtained by the immunoSEQ multiplex PCR assay. What TCRdb holds here is the immuneACCESS table cut down to in-frame rearrangements. Part of the clones is not present; checked against another copy, under half of the missing clones reflect an unresolved V gene, and the others are unexplained. In all, the sample holds fewer than 15,000 clones, and approximately 94% of those were seen once. Approximately 1.1% of the sample belongs to the ten largest clones. Regulatory T cells were sorted as cells that were CD4+CD25hiCD127low/negative. The sequencing input was Tregs sorted from PBMCs. These receptors were taken from a human donor with AIRE deficiency.

The chain couples TRBV11-2 to TRBJ1-2; D not resolved. Per the germline V gene, CDR1 is SGHAT and CDR2 is FQNNGV. Trimming cost V 5 bases and J 7 bases, with 11 bases left between them. The CDR3 extends over 12 amino acids. CDR3 sequence reads: CASSGIERGYTF. The CDR3 region has the DNA TGTGCCAGCAGCGGTATCGAGCGTGGCTACACCTTC.

The rearrangement links TRBV6-1 to TRBJ1-5; TRBD1 aligns across 7 bases. Germline V lookup: CDR1 MNHNS, CDR2 SASEGT. The ends lost 4 bases at V and 9 bases at J; junction bases unmatched: 15. The CDR3 has 16 residues. CDR3 sequence: CASSVWSTGAVWPQHF. The CDR3, as DNA: TGTGCCAGCAGTGTTTGGTCTACAGGGGCCGTATGGCCCCAGCATTTT.

The CDR3 DNA sequence: TGTGCCATCAGTGAGTCGAGGGTAGCTAGCAAGCAGTTCTTC. This sequence encodes CAISESRVASKQFF. The chain carries TRBV10-3 and TRBJ2-1; weak D call: TRBD2 (5 bases). Trimming left V 0 bases short and J 11 bases short, with 14 bases between. CDR3 length equals 14 residues. Germline V gene data show CDR1 as ENHRY and CDR2 as SYGVKD.

CDR3 region: CASSLGTSGQETQYF. For the CDR3, the DNA is TGTGCCAGCAGCTTAGGGACTAGCGGGCAAGAGACCCAGTACTTC. The chain couples TRBV7-9 to TRBJ2-5; 11 nucleotides line up with TRBD2. After removal of 1 base from V and 2 bases from J, the junction contained 0 bases not matched to a gene. The CDR3 loop spans 15 amino acids. The germline CDR1 and CDR2 sequences are SEHNR and FQNEAQ (reference sequence). Together with reference TRBV7-9 and TRBJ2-5, the CDR3 gives the full variable domain: DTGVSQNPRHKITKRGQNVTFRCDPISEHNRLYWYRQTLGQGPEFLTYFQNEAQLEKSRLLSDRFSAERPKGSFSTLEIQRTEQGDSAMYLCASSLGTSGQETQYFGPGTRLLVL.

CDR3 residues: CASSGGQVTPEAFF. The CDR3 DNA reads TGTGCCAGCAGTGGCGGACAGGTTACCCCTGAAGCTTTCTTT. The V and J genes are TRBV6-1 and TRBJ1-1; 7 nucleotides agree with TRBD1. V lost 4 bases and J lost 6; bases outside the gene matches: 8. The CDR3 consists of 14 residues. CDR1 and CDR2 (germline): MNHNS, SASEGT.

This clone was counted a few times. In DNA, the CDR3 is TGTGCCAGCAGCCCCCTGGGGTGGACAGGAGGGGAATCACCCCTCCACTTT. Translating gives CASSPLGWTGGESPLHF. The V and J genes are TRBV5-6 and TRBJ1-6; 7 positions match TRBD1. Trimming at V came to 4 bases and at J to 10 bases, leaving 17 bases not matched to a gene. CDR3 size: 17 residues. Germline CDR1 is SGHDT and CDR2 is YYEEEE.

This clone was seen just once. This rearrangement joins TRBV27 to TRBJ2-3; no definite D call. The V gene lost 8 bases and the J gene lost 4 bases, with 16 bases spanning the gap. The CDR3 sequence is 14 residues long. CDR1 is MNHEY and CDR2 is SMNVEV in the germline V gene (reference sequence). The DNA of the CDR3 is TGTGCCAGCGGTCTCGGACGTGGCGCAGATACGCAGTATTTT. Translation: CASGLGRGADTQYF.

The V call is TRBV5-6, the J call TRBJ1-5, with a possible D match to TRBD1 (5 bases). CDR3 length: 15 amino acids. Germline V gene data show CDR1 as SGHDT and CDR2 as YYEEEE. Trimming shortened V by 1 base and J by 1 base, and 9 bases separated the two germline ends. This CDR3 reads CASSLSRGSNQPQHF. The DNA of the CDR3 is TGTGCCAGCAGCTTGAGTAGGGGCAGCAATCAGCCCCAGCATTTT.

The chain has TRBV14 and TRBJ2-1, with D unresolved. Germline loops: CDR1 SGHDN, CDR2 FVKESK. V lost 4 bases, J lost 8 bases, and 12 bases lay in between. The CDR3 spans 13 residues. The CDR3 DNA reads as TGTGCCAGCAGCCGGAGTTTCGGCGATGAGCAGTTCTTC. Protein sequence: CASSRSFGDEQFF.

This clone was found a few times. The chain has TRBV5-4 and TRBJ1-3, with D unclear. The CDR3 covers 16 residues. Trimming cost V 0 bases and J 4 bases, with 14 bases left between them. Germline V gives CDR1 SGHNT, CDR2 YYREEE (reference sequence). CDR3 nucleotide sequence: TGTGCCAGCAGCTTGGAGGCGAGTCCTCTGGGAAACACCATATATTTT. Translated: CASSLEASPLGNTIYF. Full variable domain (rest looked up from reference TRBV5-4 and TRBJ1-3): ETGVTQSPTHLIKTRGQQVTLRCSSQSGHNTVSWYQQALGQGPQFIFQYYREEENGRGNFPPRFSGLQFPNYSSELNVNALELDDSALYLCASSLEASPLGNTIYFGEGSWLTVV.

This clone has a single count. The chain employs TRBV4-2 and TRBJ2-1; D may be TRBD2 (5 bases). The CDR3 consists of 14 residues. The germline V gene encodes CDR1 LGHNA and CDR2 YNFKEQ. Trimming cost V 4 bases and J 8 bases, with 15 bases left between them. For the CDR3, the DNA is TGTGCCAGCAGCCCCCGGCTAGCCGTCTATGAGCAGTTCTTC. Amino acids: CASSPRLAVYEQFF.

The chain carries TRBV11-3 and TRBJ2-7; 12 nucleotides agree with TRBD2. This CDR3 is 16 amino acids long. The trim removed 5 bases at V and 3 bases at J, leaving 8 bases unmatched. Germline V gene lookup returns CDR1 SGHNT and CDR2 YENEEA. The CDR3 nucleotides read TGTGCCAGCAGCCCGGGGACTAGCGGGCCTAACTACGAGCAGTACTTC. Its translation: CASSPGTSGPNYEQYF.

This sequence joins TRBV18 and TRBJ2-7; 11 nucleotides line up with TRBD2. Germline CDR1 KGHSH, CDR2 LQKENI. CDR3 length: 16 residues. Trimming at V came to 3 bases and at J to 4 bases, leaving 8 bases not matched to a gene. CDR3 bases: TGTGCCAGCTCACCCCATGGACTAGCGGGTCGTTACGAGCAGTACTTC. Its translation is CASSPHGLAGRYEQYF.

This clone is a singleton in its sample. DNA of the CDR3: TGTGCCAGCAGCCAAGATATACTGGCCCCGGGTCAGTTCTTC. This sequence encodes CASSQDILAPGQFF. The V gene is TRBV14, the J gene TRBJ2-1; D ambiguous. The CDR3 sequence is 14 residues long. Trimming pared 0 bases from V and 13 bases from J, leaving 16 bases between. The germline V gene has CDR1 SGHDN and CDR2 FVKESK.